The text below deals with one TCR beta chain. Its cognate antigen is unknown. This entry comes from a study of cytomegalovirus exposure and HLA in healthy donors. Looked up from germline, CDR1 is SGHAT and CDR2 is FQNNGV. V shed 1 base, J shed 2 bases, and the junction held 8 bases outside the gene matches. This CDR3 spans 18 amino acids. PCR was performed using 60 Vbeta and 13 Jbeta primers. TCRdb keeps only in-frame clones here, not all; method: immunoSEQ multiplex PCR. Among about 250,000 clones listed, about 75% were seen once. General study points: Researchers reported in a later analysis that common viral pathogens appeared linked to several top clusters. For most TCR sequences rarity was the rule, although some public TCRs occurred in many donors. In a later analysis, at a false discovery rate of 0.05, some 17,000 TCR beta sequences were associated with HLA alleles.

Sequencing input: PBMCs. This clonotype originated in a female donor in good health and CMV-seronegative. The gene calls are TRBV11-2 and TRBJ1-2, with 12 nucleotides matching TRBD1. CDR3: CASSLGGTGGGSNYGYTF. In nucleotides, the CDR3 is TGTGCCAGCAGCTTAGGGGGGACAGGGGGCGGATCAAACTATGGCTACACCTTC.